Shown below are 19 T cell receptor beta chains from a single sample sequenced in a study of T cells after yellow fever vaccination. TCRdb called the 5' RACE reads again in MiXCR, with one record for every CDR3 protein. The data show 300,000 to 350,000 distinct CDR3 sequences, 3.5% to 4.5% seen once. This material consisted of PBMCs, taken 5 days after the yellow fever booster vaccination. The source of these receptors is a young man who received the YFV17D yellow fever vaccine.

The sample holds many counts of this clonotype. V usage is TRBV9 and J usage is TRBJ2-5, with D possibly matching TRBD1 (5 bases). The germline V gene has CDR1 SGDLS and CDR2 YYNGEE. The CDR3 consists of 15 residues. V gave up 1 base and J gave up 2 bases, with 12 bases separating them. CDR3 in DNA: TGTGCCAGCAGCGTATATCCGGACACTCAAGAGACCCAGTACTTC. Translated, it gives CASSVYPDTQETQYF.

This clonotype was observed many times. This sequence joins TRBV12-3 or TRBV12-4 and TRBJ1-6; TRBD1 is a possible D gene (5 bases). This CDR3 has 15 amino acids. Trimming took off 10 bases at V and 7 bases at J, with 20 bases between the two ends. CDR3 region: CATTLGGSMNSPLHF. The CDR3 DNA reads TGTGCCACCACCTTGGGGGGTAGTATGAATTCACCCCTCCACTTT.

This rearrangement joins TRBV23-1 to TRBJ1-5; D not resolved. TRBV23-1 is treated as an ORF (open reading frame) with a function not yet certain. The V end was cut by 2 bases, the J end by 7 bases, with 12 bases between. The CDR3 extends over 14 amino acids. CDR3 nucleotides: TGCGCCAGCAGTCAACCGGCGTGGAGACAGCCCCAGCATTTT. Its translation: CASSQPAWRQPQHF.

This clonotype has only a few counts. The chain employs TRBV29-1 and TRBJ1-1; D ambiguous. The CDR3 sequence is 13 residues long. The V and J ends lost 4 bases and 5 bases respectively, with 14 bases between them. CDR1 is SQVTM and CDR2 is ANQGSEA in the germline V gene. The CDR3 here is CSVVTFQRTEAFF. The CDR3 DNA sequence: TGCAGCGTTGTAACATTCCAGAGGACTGAAGCTTTCTTT.

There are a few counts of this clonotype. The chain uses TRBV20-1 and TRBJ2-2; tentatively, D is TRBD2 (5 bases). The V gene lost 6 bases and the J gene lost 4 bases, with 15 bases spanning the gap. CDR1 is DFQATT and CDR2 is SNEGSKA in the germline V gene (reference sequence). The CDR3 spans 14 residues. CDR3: CSAQTNPLTGELFF. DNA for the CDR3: TGCAGTGCCCAGACTAACCCCCTCACCGGGGAGCTGTTTTTT.

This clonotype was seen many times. The chain's CDR3 is CASSLRDDMERGETQYF. The CDR3 nucleotides are TGTGCCAGCAGTTTGAGAGACGACATGGAAAGGGGGGAGACCCAGTACTTC. The V and J genes are TRBV6-5 and TRBJ2-5, with D possibly being TRBD1 (6 bases). The CDR3 totals 17 residues. Trimming took 4 bases from V and 5 from J, leaving 23 bases between them. Germline V gene data show CDR1 as MNHEY and CDR2 as SVGAGI.

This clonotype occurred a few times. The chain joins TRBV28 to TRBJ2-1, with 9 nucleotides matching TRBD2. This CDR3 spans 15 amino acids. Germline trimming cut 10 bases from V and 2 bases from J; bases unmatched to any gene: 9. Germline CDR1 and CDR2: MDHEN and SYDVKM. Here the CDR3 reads CATKRGGGAYNEQFF. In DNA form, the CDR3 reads TGTGCCACCAAGCGTGGCGGGGGGGCCTACAATGAGCAGTTCTTC.

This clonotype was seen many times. The CDR3 coding sequence is TGTGCCAGCAGCTTAGTTGGAGGAGGGTCTGAAGCTTTCTTT. As protein: CASSLVGGGSEAFF. V gene TRBV7-6 combines with J gene TRBJ1-1; D ambiguous. The germline V and J ends were trimmed by 1 base and 6 bases, with 12 bases remaining between them. Germline V gene data show CDR1 as SGHVS and CDR2 as FNYEAQ. The CDR3 consists of 14 residues.

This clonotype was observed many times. The CDR3 DNA follows: TGTGCCAGCAGTTTTTGGGGAGGCGATCAGCCCCAGCATTTT. This codes for CASSFWGGDQPQHF. The rearrangement links TRBV12-3 or TRBV12-4 to TRBJ1-5; D is undetermined. V lost 3 bases and J lost 5, with 11 bases in between. The CDR3 is made up of 14 amino acids.

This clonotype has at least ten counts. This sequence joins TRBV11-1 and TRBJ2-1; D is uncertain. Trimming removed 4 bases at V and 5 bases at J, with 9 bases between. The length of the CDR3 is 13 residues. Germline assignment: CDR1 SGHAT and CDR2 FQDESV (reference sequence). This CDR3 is CASSSDLNNEQFF. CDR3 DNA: TGTGCCAGCAGCTCGGACCTTAACAATGAGCAGTTCTTC.

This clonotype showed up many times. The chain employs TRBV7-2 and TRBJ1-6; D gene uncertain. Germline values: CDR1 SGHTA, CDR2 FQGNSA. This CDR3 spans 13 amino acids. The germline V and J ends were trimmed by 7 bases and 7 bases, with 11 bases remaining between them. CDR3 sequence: CASTLDGNSPLHF. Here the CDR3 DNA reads TGTGCCAGCACCCTAGACGGAAATTCACCCCTCCACTTT.

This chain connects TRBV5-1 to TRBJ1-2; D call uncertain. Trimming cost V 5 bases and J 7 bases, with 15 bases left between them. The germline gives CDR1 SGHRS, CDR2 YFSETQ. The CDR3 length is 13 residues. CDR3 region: CASRFDLHFGYTF. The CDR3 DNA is TGCGCCAGCAGATTCGACCTACACTTTGGCTACACCTTC.

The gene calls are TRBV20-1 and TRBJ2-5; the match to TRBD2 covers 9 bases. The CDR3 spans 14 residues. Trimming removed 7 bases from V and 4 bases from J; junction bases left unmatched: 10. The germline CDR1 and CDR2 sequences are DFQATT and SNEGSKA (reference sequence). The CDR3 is CSVLSGGNGETQYF. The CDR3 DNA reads TGCAGTGTCCTTAGCGGGGGTAACGGAGAGACCCAGTACTTC.

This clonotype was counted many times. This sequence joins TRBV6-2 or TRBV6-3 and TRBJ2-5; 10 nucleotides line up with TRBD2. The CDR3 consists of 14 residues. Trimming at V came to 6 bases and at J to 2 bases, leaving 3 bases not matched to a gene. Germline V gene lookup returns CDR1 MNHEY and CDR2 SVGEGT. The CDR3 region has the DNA TGTGCCAGCAGCTCAGCGGGGGGGCAAGAGACCCAGTACTTC. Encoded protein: CASSSAGGQETQYF.

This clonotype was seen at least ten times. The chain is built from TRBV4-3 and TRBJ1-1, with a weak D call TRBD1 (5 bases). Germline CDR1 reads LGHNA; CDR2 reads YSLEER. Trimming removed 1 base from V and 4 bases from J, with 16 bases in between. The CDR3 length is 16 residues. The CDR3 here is CASSQVLGGSGTEAFF. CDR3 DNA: TGCGCCAGCAGCCAAGTGTTGGGGGGAAGCGGCACTGAAGCTTTCTTT.

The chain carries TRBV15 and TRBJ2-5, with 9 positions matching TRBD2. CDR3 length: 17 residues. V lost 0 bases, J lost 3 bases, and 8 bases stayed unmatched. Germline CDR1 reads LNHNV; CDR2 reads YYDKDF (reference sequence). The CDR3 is CATSRELAGGRKETQYF. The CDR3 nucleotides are TGTGCCACCAGCAGAGAGTTGGCGGGGGGGCGAAAAGAGACCCAGTACTTC.

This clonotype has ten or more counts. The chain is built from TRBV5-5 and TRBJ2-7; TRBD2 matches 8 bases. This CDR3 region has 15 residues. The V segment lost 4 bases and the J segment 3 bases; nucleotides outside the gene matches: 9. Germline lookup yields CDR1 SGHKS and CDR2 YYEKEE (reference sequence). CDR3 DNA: TGTGCCAGCAGCCACCTCCCGGGAGGGTACTACGAGCAGTACGTC. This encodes CASSHLPGGYYEQYV.

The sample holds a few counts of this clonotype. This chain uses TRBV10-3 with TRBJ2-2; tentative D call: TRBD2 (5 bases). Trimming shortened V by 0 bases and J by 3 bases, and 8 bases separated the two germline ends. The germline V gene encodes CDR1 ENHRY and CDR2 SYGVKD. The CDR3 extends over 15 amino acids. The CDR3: CAISESEGYTGELFF. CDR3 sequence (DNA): TGTGCCATCAGTGAGTCTGAGGGATACACCGGGGAGCTGTTTTTT.

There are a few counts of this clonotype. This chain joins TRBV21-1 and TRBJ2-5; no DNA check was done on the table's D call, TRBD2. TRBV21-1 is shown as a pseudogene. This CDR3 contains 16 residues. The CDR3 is CASSNWALGGSGTQYF. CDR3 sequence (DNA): TGTGCCAGCAGCAATTGGGCCCTGGGCGGCTCGGGGACCCAGTACTTC.